This T cell receptor (beta chain) was recorded in a study of cytomegalovirus exposure and HLA in healthy donors. As to this clone: Its antigen is still unknown.

Some clones are missing from TCRdb's copy, which holds only in-frame ones; the method was immunoSEQ multiplex PCR. Among about 160,000 clones listed, over 85% were seen once. Study findings and constraints: Rarity characterized most TCR sequences, yet some public TCRs appeared in many donors. Investigators reported approximately 170 TCR beta chains as tied to cytomegalovirus.

V lost 0 bases, J lost 0 bases, and 7 bases lay in between. The germline V gene has CDR1 SGHNT and CDR2 YYREEE (reference sequence). The CDR3 has 15 amino acids. The clonotype comes from a young man in good health and CMV-seropositive. This sequence joins TRBV5-4 and TRBJ2-1; possibly TRBD1 for D (6 bases). What was sequenced was PBMCs. Here the CDR3 DNA reads TGTGCCAGCAGCTTGGAGGACAGCTCCTACAATGAGCAGTTCTTC. Translation: CASSLEDSSYNEQFF.